Included here is one T cell receptor (beta chain) sequence, with context. These data originate in a study of blood T cell repertoires in COVID-19. Study summary: The United States, Italy and Spain supplied acute and convalescent COVID-19 samples. The cDNA or gDNA used as material had been derived from T cells, B-cell-depleted T cells, or PBMCs.

Authors' methods: From reference gene primer amplification, estimates of nucleated cell counts were derived. Libraries were prepared by immunoSEQ multiplex PCR; TCRdb keeps only in-frame clonotypes and omits some of them. V, J and clone size were drawn from that table, and D and trimming were deduced from the DNA. The sample has 160,000 or so clones, about four fifths seen once. The sequencing sample was made of peripheral blood. This TCR was sampled from a man between 65 and 79 years old who had recovered from COVID-19.

This CDR3 reads CASSNPPRSGLFRGNEQFF. CDR3 DNA: TGTGCCAGCAGCAATCCCCCCAGGTCTGGACTTTTCAGGGGAAATGAGCAGTTCTTC. The gene calls are TRBV7-9 and TRBJ2-1; D perhaps matches TRBD1 (6 bases). Germline V gene lookup returns CDR1 SEHNR and CDR2 FQNEAQ (reference sequence). The CDR3 contains 19 residues. V was trimmed by 5 bases and J by 7 bases, leaving 30 bases between them.